A single sample gave rise to the 9 T cell receptor beta chains below, sequenced in a study of radiation and T cells in renal cell carcinoma. Regarding time point: baseline pretreatment blood. As to treatment: 15 Gy SBRT to primary tumor, nephrectomy 4 weeks later. Here immunoSEQ multiplex PCR was the method, and the copy in TCRdb shows in-frame clones only, minus some. The data contain 150,000 or so clones, about 88% of them singletons. The sequences come from blood, collected from a patient whose treatment included radiotherapy and nephrectomy. These TCRs come from a woman aged 65 to 85 with renal cell carcinoma.

This clone was counted a few times. The chain carries TRBV5-8 and TRBJ1-1, with D tentatively TRBD1 (6 bases). V gave up 2 bases and J gave up 4 bases, with 9 bases separating them. The germline V gene has CDR1 SGHTS and CDR2 YDEGEE. The CDR3 spans 13 residues. CDR3 protein: CASSLGGPTEAFF. The DNA for the CDR3 is TGTGCCAGCAGCTTAGGGGGGCCCACTGAAGCTTTCTTT.

As DNA, the CDR3 is TGTGCCAGCAATCCAGGGCCCATGAACACTGAAGCTTTCTTT. This encodes CASNPGPMNTEAFF. The chain employs TRBV7-2 and TRBJ1-1; possible D gene TRBD1, 5 bases. Deletions cut 7 bases from V and 0 bases from J, with 12 bases between. The CDR3 spans 14 residues. CDR1 SGHTA and CDR2 FQGNSA come from the germline V gene.

The chain combines TRBV5-1 with TRBJ1-2; unclear D gene. V lost 1 base, J lost 4 bases, and 5 bases lay in between. Germline V gene sequence: CDR1 SGHRS, CDR2 YFSETQ. CDR3 size: 12 residues. The CDR3 spells CASSLSGYGYTF. CDR3 nucleotides: TGCGCCAGCAGCTTGAGTGGCTATGGCTACACCTTC.

V gene TRBV5-1 combines with J gene TRBJ1-2; the match to TRBD1 covers 8 bases. This CDR3 has 14 amino acids. Germline trimming cut 3 bases from V and 2 bases from J; bases unmatched to any gene: 3. Per the germline V gene, CDR1 is SGHRS and CDR2 is YFSETQ. CDR3 protein: CASSSQGGNYGYTF. The CDR3 DNA reads TGCGCCAGCAGCTCACAGGGGGGAAACTATGGCTACACCTTC. Looking up the rest from reference TRBV5-1 and TRBJ1-2 gives the full variable domain: KAGVTQTPRYLIKTRGQQVTLSCSPISGHRSVSWYQQTPGQGLQFLFEYFSETQRNKGNFPGRFSGRQFSNSRSEMNVSTLELGDSALYLCASSSQGGNYGYTFGSGTRLTVV.

The chain joins TRBV30 to TRBJ1-6; D not certain. Germline assignment: CDR1 GTSNPN and CDR2 SVGIG (reference sequence). This CDR3 contains 13 residues. V lost 1 base to trimming and J lost 6 bases, with 7 bases between them. The CDR3, as DNA: TGTGCCTGGAGTGCTCAGACTAATTCACCCCTCCACTTT. Protein product: CAWSAQTNSPLHF.

V gene TRBV30 combines with J gene TRBJ1-4; no firm D call. The length of the CDR3 is 14 residues. In germline, CDR1 is GTSNPN, CDR2 SVGIG (reference sequence). V lost 0 bases and J lost 4, with 9 bases in between. CDR3 residues: CAWSVGGFNEKLFF. CDR3 coding DNA: TGTGCCTGGAGTGTCGGCGGTTTTAATGAAAAACTGTTTTTT. Together with reference TRBV30 and TRBJ1-4, the CDR3 gives the full variable domain: SQTIHQWPATLVQPVGSPLSLECTVEGTSNPNLYWYRQAAGRGLQLLFYSVGIGQISSEVPQNLSASRPQDRQFILSSKKLLLSDSGFYLCAWSVGGFNEKLFFGSGTQLSVL.

The chain links TRBV7-8 to TRBJ1-3, with TRBD1 identical over 11 bases. CDR1 SGHVS and CDR2 FQNEAQ come from the germline V gene. Trimming at V came to 5 bases and at J to 7 bases, leaving 7 bases not matched to a gene. The CDR3 runs 15 residues. CDR3 residues: CASSVGTGGENTIYF. The CDR3 DNA reads as TGTGCCAGCAGCGTCGGGACAGGGGGGGAGAACACCATATATTTT.

The chain uses TRBV15 and TRBJ2-5, with 11 bases fitting TRBD2. J was trimmed by 5 bases and V by 0 bases; bases with no gene match: 5. The germline V gene has CDR1 LNHNV and CDR2 YYDKDF (reference sequence). The CDR3 spans 16 residues. The CDR3 DNA reads TGTGCCACCAGCAGAGAACTAGCGGGGGCCGGGGAGACCCAGTACTTC. The encoded protein is CATSRELAGAGETQYF.

This chain joins TRBV6-6 and TRBJ2-5, with 9 bases lining up with TRBD1. The CDR3 is 15 residues long. CDR1 and CDR2 (germline): MNHNY, SVGAGI (reference sequence). V shed 5 bases and J 5 bases; nucleotides not matched to a gene: 9. The CDR3 here is CASSLRQGVRETQYF. The DNA of the CDR3 is TGTGCCAGCAGTCTTAGACAGGGGGTGAGGGAGACCCAGTACTTC.